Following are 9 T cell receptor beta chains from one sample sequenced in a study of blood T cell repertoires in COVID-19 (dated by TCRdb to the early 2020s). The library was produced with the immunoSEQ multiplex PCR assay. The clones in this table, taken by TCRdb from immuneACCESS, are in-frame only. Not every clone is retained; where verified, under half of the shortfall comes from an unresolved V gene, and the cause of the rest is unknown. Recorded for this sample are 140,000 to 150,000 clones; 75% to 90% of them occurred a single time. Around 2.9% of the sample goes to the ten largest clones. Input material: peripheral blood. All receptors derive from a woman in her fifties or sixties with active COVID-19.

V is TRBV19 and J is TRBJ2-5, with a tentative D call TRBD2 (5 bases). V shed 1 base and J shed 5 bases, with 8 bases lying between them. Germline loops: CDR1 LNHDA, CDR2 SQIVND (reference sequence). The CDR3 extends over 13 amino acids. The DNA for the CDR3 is TGTGCCAGTAGTATAGCGAGGGCGGAGACCCAGTACTTC. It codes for CASSIARAETQYF.

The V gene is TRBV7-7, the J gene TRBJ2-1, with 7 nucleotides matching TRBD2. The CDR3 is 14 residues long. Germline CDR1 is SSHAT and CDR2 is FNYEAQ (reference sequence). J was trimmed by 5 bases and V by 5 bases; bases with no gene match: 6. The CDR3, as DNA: TGTGCCAGCAGCCAAGCGGGGCCCCACAATGAGCAGTTCTTC. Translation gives CASSQAGPHNEQFF.

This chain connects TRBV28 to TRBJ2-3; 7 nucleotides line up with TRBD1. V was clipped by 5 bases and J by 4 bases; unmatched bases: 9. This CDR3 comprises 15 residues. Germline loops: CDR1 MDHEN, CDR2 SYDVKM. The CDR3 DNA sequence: TGTGCCAGCAGTCAAACAGGGGTCTCGGCAGATACGCAGTATTTT. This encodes CASSQTGVSADTQYF.

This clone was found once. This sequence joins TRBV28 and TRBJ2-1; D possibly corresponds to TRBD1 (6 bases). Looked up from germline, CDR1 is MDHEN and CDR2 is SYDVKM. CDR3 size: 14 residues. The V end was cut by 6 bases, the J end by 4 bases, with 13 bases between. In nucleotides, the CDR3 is TGTGCCAGCAGGTATCAGGGGAGTTACAATGAGCAGTTCTTC. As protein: CASRYQGSYNEQFF.

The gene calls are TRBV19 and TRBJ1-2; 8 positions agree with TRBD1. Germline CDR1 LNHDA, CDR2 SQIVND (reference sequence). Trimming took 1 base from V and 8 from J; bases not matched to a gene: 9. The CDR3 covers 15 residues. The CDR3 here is CASSIALDRAGGYTF. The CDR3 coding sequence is TGTGCCAGTAGTATAGCCCTGGACAGGGCTGGGGGCTACACCTTC.

The CDR3 DNA sequence: TGTGCCAGCCGACTAGCGGGACCTTTGAACACCGGGGAGCTGTTTTTT. It encodes CASRLAGPLNTGELFF. The gene calls are TRBV7-8 and TRBJ2-2; 11 bases align to TRBD2. Germline loops: CDR1 SGHVS, CDR2 FQNEAQ. Unmatched junction bases numbered 6, after V lost 8 bases and J lost 1 base. This CDR3 comprises 16 residues.

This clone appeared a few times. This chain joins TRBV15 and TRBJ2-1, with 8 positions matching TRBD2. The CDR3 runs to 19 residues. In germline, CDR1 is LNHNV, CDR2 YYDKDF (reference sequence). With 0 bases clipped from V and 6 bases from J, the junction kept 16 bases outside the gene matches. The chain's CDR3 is CATSRELSGSSFGVNEQFF. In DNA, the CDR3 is TGTGCCACCAGCAGAGAATTGAGCGGGAGCAGCTTCGGCGTCAATGAGCAGTTCTTC.

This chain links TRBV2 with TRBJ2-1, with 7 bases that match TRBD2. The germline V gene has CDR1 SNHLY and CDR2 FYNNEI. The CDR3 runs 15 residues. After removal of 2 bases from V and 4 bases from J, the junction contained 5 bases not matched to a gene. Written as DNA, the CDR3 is TGTGCCAGCAGTGAAAGGCGGCGGGGGTACAATGAGCAGTTCTTC. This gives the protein CASSERRRGYNEQFF.

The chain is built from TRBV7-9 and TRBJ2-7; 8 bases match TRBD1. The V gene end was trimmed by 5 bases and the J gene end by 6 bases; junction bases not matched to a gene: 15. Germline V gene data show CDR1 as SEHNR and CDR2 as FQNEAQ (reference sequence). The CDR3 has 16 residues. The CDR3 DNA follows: TGTGCCAGCAGCCGGTCGGGCCAGGGGGCTAGGGGCGAGCAGTACTTC. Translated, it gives CASSRSGQGARGEQYF.